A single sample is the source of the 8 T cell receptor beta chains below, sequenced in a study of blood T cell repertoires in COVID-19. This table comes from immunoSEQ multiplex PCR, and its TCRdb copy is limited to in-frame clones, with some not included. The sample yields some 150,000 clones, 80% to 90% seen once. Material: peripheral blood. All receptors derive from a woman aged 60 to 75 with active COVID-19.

Here the CDR3 reads CASSRHRGQGQPQHF. CDR3 nucleotide sequence: TGTGCCAGCAGCCGACACAGGGGGCAGGGTCAGCCCCAGCATTTT. The chain employs TRBV6-5 and TRBJ1-5, with TRBD1 identical over 9 bases. The CDR3 is 15 amino acids. V gave up 6 bases and J gave up 6 bases; unmatched junction bases: 9. Germline V gives CDR1 MNHEY, CDR2 SVGAGI.

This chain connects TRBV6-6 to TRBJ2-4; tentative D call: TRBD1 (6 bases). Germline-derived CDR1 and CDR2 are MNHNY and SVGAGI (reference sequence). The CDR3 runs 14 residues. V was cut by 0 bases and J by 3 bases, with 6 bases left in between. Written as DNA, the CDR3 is TGTGCCAGCAGTTACTCGGACAGCAAAAACATTCAGTACTTC. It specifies CASSYSDSKNIQYF.

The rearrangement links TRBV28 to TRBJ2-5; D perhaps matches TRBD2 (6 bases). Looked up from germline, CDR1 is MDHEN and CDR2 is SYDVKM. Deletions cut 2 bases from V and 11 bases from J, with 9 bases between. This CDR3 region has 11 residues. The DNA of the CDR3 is TGTGCCAGCAGTTTAGGGGACTCTCAGTACTTC. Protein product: CASSLGDSQYF.

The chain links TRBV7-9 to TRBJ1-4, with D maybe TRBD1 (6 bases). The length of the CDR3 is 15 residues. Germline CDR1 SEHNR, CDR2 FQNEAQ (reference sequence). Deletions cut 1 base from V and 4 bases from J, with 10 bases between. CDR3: CASSLGQAGNEKLFF. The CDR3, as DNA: TGTGCCAGCAGCTTAGGACAGGCTGGTAATGAAAAACTGTTTTTT.

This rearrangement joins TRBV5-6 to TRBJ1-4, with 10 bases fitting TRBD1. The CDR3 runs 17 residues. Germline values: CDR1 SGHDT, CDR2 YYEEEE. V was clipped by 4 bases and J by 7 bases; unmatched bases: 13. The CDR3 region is CASSRRPGTGAGEKLFF. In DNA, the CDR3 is TGTGCCAGCAGCAGACGCCCCGGGACAGGGGCGGGTGAAAAACTGTTTTTT.

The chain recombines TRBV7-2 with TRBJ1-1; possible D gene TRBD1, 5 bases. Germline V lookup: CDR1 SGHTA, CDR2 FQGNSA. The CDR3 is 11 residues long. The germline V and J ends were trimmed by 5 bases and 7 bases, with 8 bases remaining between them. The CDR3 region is CASSQGHEAFF. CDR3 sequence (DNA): TGTGCCAGCAGCCAGGGCCATGAAGCTTTCTTT.

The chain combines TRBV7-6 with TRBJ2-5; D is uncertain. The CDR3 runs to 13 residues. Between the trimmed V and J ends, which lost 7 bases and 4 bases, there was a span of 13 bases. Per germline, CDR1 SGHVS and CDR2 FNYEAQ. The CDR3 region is CASTPVFSETQYF. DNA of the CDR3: TGTGCCAGCACCCCGGTTTTCTCAGAGACCCAGTACTTC.

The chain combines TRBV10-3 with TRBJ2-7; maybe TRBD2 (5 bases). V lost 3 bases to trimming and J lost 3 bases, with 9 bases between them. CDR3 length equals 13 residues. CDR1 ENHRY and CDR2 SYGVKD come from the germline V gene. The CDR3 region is CAISDSGIYEQYF. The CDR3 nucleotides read TGTGCCATCAGTGATTCCGGGATCTACGAGCAGTACTTC.